Following are 16 T cell receptor beta chains from one sample sequenced in a study of CD8 T cells in ankylosing spondylitis. Overall study results and limits: Typical of ankylosing spondylitis blood, it appeared, was a TCR beta motif of 7 or 8 highly homologous variants.

Their antigens are not known. TCRdb recomputed calls from the 5' RACE reads with MiXCR, one row per CDR3 protein. The sample consists of around 480,000 distinct CDR3 sequences, 15% to 20% of them appearing once. Sequencing was carried out using blood, either unsorted or a sorted T cell fraction (not recorded which). These receptors were collected from a male donor with ankylosing spondylitis.

The sample holds a few counts of this clonotype. The rearrangement uses TRBV2 and TRBJ2-4; D call uncertain. This CDR3 comprises 16 residues. Germline-derived CDR1 and CDR2 are SNHLY and FYNNEI. Trimming cost V 1 base and J 0 bases, with 10 bases left between them. CDR3 coding DNA: TGTGCCAGCAGTGAAGAGGCAGCAATAGCCAAAAACATTCAGTACTTC. It encodes CASSEEAAIAKNIQYF.

The chain joins TRBV29-1 to TRBJ1-2; no firm D call. Trimming pared 3 bases from V and 3 bases from J, leaving 11 bases between. From germline, CDR1 is SQVTM and CDR2 ANQGSEA. The CDR3 loop spans 13 amino acids. The CDR3: CSVDKEKDYGYTF. Written as DNA, the CDR3 is TGCAGCGTTGATAAGGAGAAGGACTATGGCTACACCTTC.

This clonotype was seen many times. CDR3 protein: CSASSTDSSYGYTF. CDR3 in DNA: TGCAGTGCTAGTTCAACCGACAGTTCCTATGGCTACACCTTC. J is TRBJ1-2 and V is TRBV20-1; tentatively, D is TRBD1 (5 bases). Between the trimmed V and J ends, which lost 3 bases and 4 bases, there was a span of 15 bases. Per germline, CDR1 DFQATT and CDR2 SNEGSKA (reference sequence). This CDR3 region has 14 residues.

The chain uses TRBV15 and TRBJ2-2; no clear D. Germline V gene data show CDR1 as LNHNV and CDR2 as YYDKDF (reference sequence). Trimming stripped 1 base from V and 3 bases from J, with 3 bases between. This CDR3 is built from 13 residues. CDR3 loop: CATSRVYTGELFF. For the CDR3, the DNA is TGTGCCACCAGCAGAGTGTACACCGGGGAGCTGTTTTTT. Filled out from reference TRBV15 and TRBJ2-2, the complete variable domain reads DAMVIQNPRYQVTQFGKPVTLSCSQTLNHNVMYWYQQKSSQAPKLLFHYYDKDFNNEADTPDNFQSRRPNTSFCFLDIRSPGLGDTAMYLCATSRVYTGELFFGEGSRLTVL.

This clonotype was found a few times. CDR3 sequence (DNA): TGTGCCGGCGGTGGGGGGAGGGAGGCTCCGGACATTCAGTACTTC. It translates to CAGGGGREAPDIQYF. This sequence joins TRBV12-3 or TRBV12-4 and TRBJ2-4; 7 positions agree with TRBD2. This CDR3 spans 15 amino acids. V shed 11 bases, J shed 8 bases, and the junction held 18 bases outside the gene matches.

The V gene is TRBV20-1, the J gene TRBJ1-4; TRBD1 is a possible D gene (5 bases). This CDR3 comprises 14 residues. Germline CDR1 reads DFQATT; CDR2 reads SNEGSKA (reference sequence). The V end was cut by 8 bases, the J end by 7 bases, with 20 bases between. In nucleotides, the CDR3 is TGCAGTACCTACCGGGGCGAGGAGGCTGAAAAACTGTTTTTT. This codes for CSTYRGEEAEKLFF.

The chain carries TRBV19 and TRBJ1-5; D unresolved. The V and J ends lost 1 base and 3 bases respectively, with 10 bases between them. The CDR3 spans 15 residues. Germline V gene data show CDR1 as LNHDA and CDR2 as SQIVND (reference sequence). The CDR3 nucleotides are TGTGCCAGTAGTATAGTGGGAGTTAACAATCAGCCCCAGCATTTT. It is translated as CASSIVGVNNQPQHF.

The V gene is TRBV2, the J gene TRBJ2-3, with 10 positions matching TRBD2. Germline-derived CDR1 and CDR2 are SNHLY and FYNNEI. V was pared by 6 bases and J by 4 bases, with 7 bases of the junction left unmatched. This CDR3 is built from 15 residues. This chain's CDR3 is CASRLLAGEADTQYF. The CDR3 DNA is TGTGCCAGCAGACTCCTAGCGGGGGAAGCAGATACGCAGTATTTT.

The gene calls are TRBV28 and TRBJ1-4; a possible D gene is TRBD1 (6 bases). Germline assignment: CDR1 MDHEN and CDR2 SYDVKM. The length of the CDR3 is 12 residues. V lost 6 bases, J lost 11 bases, and 13 bases lay in between. The CDR3 region is CASRGDKGKLFF. The CDR3 DNA reads TGTGCCAGCAGGGGGGACAAGGGGAAACTGTTTTTT.

This clonotype came up a few times. The rearrangement uses TRBV20-1 and TRBJ2-1; TRBD2 aligns across 15 bases. V trimming: 2 bases; J trimming: 9 bases; junction bases outside the gene matches: 5. The V gene's germline CDR1 is DFQATT and CDR2 SNEGSKA (reference sequence). The CDR3 totals 15 residues. CDR3 in amino acids: CSARKGGLAGGEQFF. CDR3 bases: TGCAGTGCTAGAAAGGGGGGACTAGCGGGAGGTGAGCAGTTCTTC.

This clonotype was seen many times. This chain connects TRBV12-3 or TRBV12-4 to TRBJ1-3; D is ambiguous. The V end lost 0 bases, the J end lost 2 bases, and 5 bases lay between the germline ends. The CDR3 loop spans 14 amino acids. The CDR3 DNA follows: TGTGCCAGCAGTTTAGCGAGGGCTGGAAACACCATATATTTT. Amino acid sequence: CASSLARAGNTIYF.

The J gene is TRBJ2-3, the V gene TRBV6-1; D is tentatively TRBD1 or TRBD2 (5 bases each). This CDR3 is built from 13 residues. The ends were cut back, 9 bases at V and 5 bases at J, with 15 bases in the middle. Per the germline V gene, CDR1 is MNHNS and CDR2 is SASEGT. CDR3 protein: CASGRDPGDTQYF. The CDR3 DNA reads TGTGCCAGTGGTAGGGACCCGGGAGATACGCAGTATTTT.

This chain joins TRBV28 and TRBJ1-2; TRBD1 is a possible D gene (6 bases). CDR3 length: 14 amino acids. V was trimmed by 2 bases and J by 4 bases, leaving 11 bases between them. Germline CDR1 and CDR2: MDHEN and SYDVKM. The CDR3 sequence is CASSLNRVAYGYTF. In nucleotides, the CDR3 is TGTGCCAGCAGTTTAAACAGGGTAGCCTATGGCTACACCTTC.

This clonotype was detected a few times. The V and J genes are TRBV12-3 or TRBV12-4 and TRBJ2-7; D not certain. V was cut by 3 bases and J by 4 bases, with 10 bases left in between. The CDR3 loop spans 13 amino acids. DNA for the CDR3: TGTGCCAGCAGTTTTGGACCTGGGTACGAGCAGTACTTC. It is translated as CASSFGPGYEQYF.

This clonotype was counted between two and nine times. The chain combines TRBV7-8 with TRBJ1-2; 7 positions agree with TRBD1. V gave up 2 bases and J gave up 4 bases; unmatched junction bases: 10. The germline gives CDR1 SGHVS, CDR2 FQNEAQ. The CDR3 runs 16 residues. CDR3 nucleotides: TGTGCCAGCAGCTTATCCACAGGGGAGTTGGGCTATGGCTACACCTTC. This encodes CASSLSTGELGYGYTF.

The chain couples TRBV10-3 to TRBJ2-5; maybe TRBD2 (5 bases). Germline V lookup: CDR1 ENHRY, CDR2 SYGVKD. The CDR3 sequence is 13 residues long. Trimming stripped 0 bases from V and 5 bases from J, with 7 bases between. The CDR3 loop is CAISESGVETQYF. CDR3 bases: TGTGCCATCAGTGAGTCCGGGGTGGAGACCCAGTACTTC.